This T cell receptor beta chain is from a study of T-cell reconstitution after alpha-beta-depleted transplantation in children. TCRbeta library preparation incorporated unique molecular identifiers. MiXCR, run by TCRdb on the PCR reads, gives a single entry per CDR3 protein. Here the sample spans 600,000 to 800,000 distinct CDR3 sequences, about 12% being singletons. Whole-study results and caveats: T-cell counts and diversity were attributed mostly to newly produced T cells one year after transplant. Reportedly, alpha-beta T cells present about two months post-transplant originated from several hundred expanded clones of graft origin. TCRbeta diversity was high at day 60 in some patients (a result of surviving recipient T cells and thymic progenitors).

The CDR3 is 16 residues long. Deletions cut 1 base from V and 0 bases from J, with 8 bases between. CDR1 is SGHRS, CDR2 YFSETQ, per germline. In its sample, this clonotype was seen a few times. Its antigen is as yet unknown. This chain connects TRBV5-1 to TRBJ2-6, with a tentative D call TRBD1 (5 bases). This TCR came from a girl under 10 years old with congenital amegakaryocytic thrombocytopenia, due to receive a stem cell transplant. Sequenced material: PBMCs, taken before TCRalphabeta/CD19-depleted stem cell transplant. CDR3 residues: CASSLPTDSGANVLTF. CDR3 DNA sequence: TGCGCCAGCAGCTTGCCGACAGACTCTGGGGCCAACGTCCTGACTTTC.